This T cell receptor beta chain stems from a study of response to subunit inactivated influenza vaccine. Germline V gene data show CDR1 as DFQATT and CDR2 as SNEGSKA (reference sequence). V was trimmed by 1 base and J by 9 bases, leaving 19 bases between them. The CDR3 consists of 16 residues. Regarding the study as a whole: Authors suggested few new T cells are recruited by each seasonal influenza vaccination.

TCRdb processed the RT-PCR reads anew with MiXCR; each CDR3 protein has one entry. There are about 540,000 distinct CDR3 sequences in the sample; 20% to 25% occur only once, and 2.8% lies in the top ten. This clonotype was counted only a few times. Its antigen is not identified. The same sample was also used in a study of T cells expressing NK-cell markers. That source adds: The TCR beta cDNA came from 5'RACE template switching with UMIs. The eight sequenced donors comprised seven who were HCMV-seropositive and one who was seronegative. The contribution of dominant NKG2C+ clonotypes to CD8+ T cells in six or seven donors was roughly 1.0-7.5%.

This clonotype was obtained from a man aged 50 or older who received an inactivated influenza vaccine. J is TRBJ1-6 and V is TRBV20-1, with D possibly being TRBD1 (6 bases). Sequencing was performed on CD4+ T cells sorted from PBMCs, taken about 13 days after vaccination. Here the CDR3 DNA reads TGCAGTGCTAGAGGTGGCAGGGGCCGGGCGGGTTCACCCCTCCACTTT. It encodes CSARGGRGRAGSPLHF.